This T cell receptor beta chain was found in a study of blood T cell repertoires in COVID-19. In the study overall: Some COVID-19 samples were acute and others convalescent; all came from the United States, Italy and Spain. PBMCs, B-cell-depleted T cells, or T cells provided the cDNA or gDNA that made up the material.

Trimming took 11 bases from V and 4 from J, leaving 11 bases between them. The CDR3 consists of 11 residues. CDR1 is MDHEN, CDR2 SYDVKM, per germline. In the original analysis: Nucleated cell number was recorded as an estimate derived from reference gene primer amplification. The table came from immunoSEQ multiplex PCR; TCRdb's copy has only in-frame clones and leaves some out. The DNA was the basis for D and trimming; V, J and clone size are from that table. The table has 120,000 to 150,000 clones, around 87% seen once; the top ten hold approximately 6.2%. This TCR was recovered from a man older than 75 with acute or convalescent COVID-19. Sequenced sample: peripheral blood. V is TRBV28 and J is TRBJ1-2; weak D call: TRBD1 (6 bases). The CDR3 spells CACTGRYGYTF. In DNA, the CDR3 is TGTGCCTGCACAGGGCGCTATGGCTACACCTTC.